The present TCR beta chain was sequenced within a study of T cell changes during pregnancy in multiple sclerosis. Sequencing used immunoSEQ multiplex PCR; TCRdb keeps in-frame clones, though not all of them. This sample has about 58,000 clones, with 91% found just once. The CDR3 has 15 residues. V dropped 0 bases and J dropped 7; count of bases not matched to a gene: 3. The germline CDR1 and CDR2 sequences are LGHNA and YNFKEQ. This TCR derives from a female donor in good health, enrolled as a control in a pregnancy study. The rearrangement uses TRBV4-2 and TRBJ1-2, with 12 bases lining up with TRBD1. Here the sequenced sample was CD4+ T cells from peripheral blood mononuclear cells, taken after pregnancy. The CDR3 sequence: CASSQEGQGAGGYTF. In nucleotides, the CDR3 is TGTGCCAGCAGCCAAGAGGGACAGGGGGCGGGTGGCTACACCTTC.